In its sample, the clone carrying this T cell receptor (beta chain) was seen many times. The antigen is unknown. The sample belongs to a study of CD8+CD57+ T cells in acquired aplastic anemia. General study findings and limits: The number of CD8+ CDR3 sequences shared by patients and controls was under 35.

Genomic DNA, serving as template, underwent TCR beta VDJ and CDR3 profiling. TCRdb recomputed calls from the reads with MiXCR, one row per CDR3 protein. The profile shows hundreds of thousands of distinct CDR3 sequences, under 80% of them singletons. V trimming: 7 bases; J trimming: 2 bases; junction bases outside the gene matches: 2. Germline CDR1 DFQATT, CDR2 SNEGSKA (reference sequence). The CDR3 covers 12 residues. Sequenced sample: sorted CD4+, CD8+, or CD8+CD57+ T cells (not recorded which) from PBMCs. The V gene is TRBV20-1, the J gene TRBJ2-5, with TRBD1 matching over 9 bases. The sequence derives from a human donor in good health, serving as a control. The CDR3 DNA reads as TGCAGTGTTGACAGGGGGCAAGAGACCCAGTACTTC. Amino acid sequence: CSVDRGQETQYF.